This T cell receptor beta chain originates from a study of identical twins. TCRdb re-called the 5' RACE reads with MiXCR, one entry per CDR3 protein. The sample lists approximately 500,000 distinct CDR3 sequences, 20% to 25% occurring once. The length of the CDR3 is 12 residues. Germline-derived CDR1 and CDR2 are SEHNR and FQNEAQ (reference sequence). V was clipped by 5 bases and J by 8 bases, with 9 bases between them. Broader study findings: There were fewer insertions in abundant cord blood beta clonotypes, but memory repertoires showed no such pattern.

The table lists this clonotype with a few counts. Its target is not known. In every case, the donor was a healthy Caucasian. These data also formed part of another study, on T cells expressing NK-cell markers. That source reports: These clonotypes additionally ranked first within the CD3+CD56-NKG2C+ fraction of a few donors.

The rearrangement links TRBV7-9 to TRBJ2-2; D remains unclear. This TCR was recovered from a woman younger than 30 in good health. The source material was CD4+ T cells sorted from blood. The DNA for the CDR3 is TGTGCCAGCAGCCGACCGCTGGGGGAGCTGTTTTTT. It specifies CASSRPLGELFF.